Detailed here is one TCR beta chain. The antigen is undetermined. The sample originates from a study of vaccination and CD4 T cells after COVID-19. On the study more broadly: A median of around 70 days (range 14 to 241) separated dose two from the taking of post-vaccine samples. The authors gave control cultures a CEFX pool, an HIV-1 Nef pool, or no peptide.

Sequenced with the Oncomine TCR Beta short-read assay was DNA taken from cultured CD4+ T cells. TCRdb used MiXCR to reprocess the PCR reads, holding one entry per CDR3 protein. The profile shows approximately 11,000 distinct CDR3 sequences, 50% to 75% of them singletons. As for treatment: approximately nine-day PBMC culture with coronavirus spike peptide pools or control peptides (ViraFEST assay). This CDR3 has 14 residues. Germline V gene sequence: CDR1 KGHSH, CDR2 LQKENI. The junction had 1 base not matched to a gene; V was cut back by 3 bases and J by 2 bases. Notes on the study in general: Only post-vaccination samples contained a median approximately 86% of the reactive clones in convalescent patients.

The chain recombines TRBV18 with TRBJ1-3; TRBD1 agrees at 7 bases. This TCR was recovered from a human donor who had recovered from COVID-19. The specimen was CD4+ T cells from blood, cultured in vitro. Here the CDR3 DNA reads TGTGCCAGCTCACCCGGACAGGCTGGAAACACCATATATTTT. Translating gives CASSPGQAGNTIYF.